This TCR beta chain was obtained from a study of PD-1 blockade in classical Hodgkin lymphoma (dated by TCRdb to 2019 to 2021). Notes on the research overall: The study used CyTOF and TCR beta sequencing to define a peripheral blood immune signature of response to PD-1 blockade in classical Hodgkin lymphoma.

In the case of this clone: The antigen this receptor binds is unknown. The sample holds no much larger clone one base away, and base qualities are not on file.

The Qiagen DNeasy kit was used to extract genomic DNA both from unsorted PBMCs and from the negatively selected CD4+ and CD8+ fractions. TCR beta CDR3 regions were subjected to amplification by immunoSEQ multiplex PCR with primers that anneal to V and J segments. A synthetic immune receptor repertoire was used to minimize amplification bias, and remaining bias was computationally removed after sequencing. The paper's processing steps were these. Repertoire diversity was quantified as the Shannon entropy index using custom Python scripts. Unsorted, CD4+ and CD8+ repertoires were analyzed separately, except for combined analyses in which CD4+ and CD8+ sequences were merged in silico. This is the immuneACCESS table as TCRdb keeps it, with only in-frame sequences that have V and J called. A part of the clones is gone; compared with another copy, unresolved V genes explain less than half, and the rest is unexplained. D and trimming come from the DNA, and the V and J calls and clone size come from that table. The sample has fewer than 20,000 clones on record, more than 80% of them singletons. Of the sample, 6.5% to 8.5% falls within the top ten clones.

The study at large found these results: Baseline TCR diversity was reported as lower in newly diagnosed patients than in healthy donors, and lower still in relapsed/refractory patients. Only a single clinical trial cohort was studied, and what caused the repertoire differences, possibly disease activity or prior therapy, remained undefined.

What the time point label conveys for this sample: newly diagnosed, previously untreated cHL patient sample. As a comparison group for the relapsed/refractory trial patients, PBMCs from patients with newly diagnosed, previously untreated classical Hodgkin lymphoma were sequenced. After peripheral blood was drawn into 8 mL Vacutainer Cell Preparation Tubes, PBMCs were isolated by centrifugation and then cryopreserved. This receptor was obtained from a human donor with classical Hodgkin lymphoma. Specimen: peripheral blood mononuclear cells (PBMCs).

This receptor has the CDR3 CASSPWGVNNEQFF. The DNA is TGTGCCAGCAGCCCTTGGGGCGTAAACAATGAGCAGTTCTTC. Rearrangement joined TRBV7-9 to TRBJ2-1; the D gene is possibly TRBD1, with 5 bases matching. V is cut by 5 bases and J by 5 bases, and the space between the germline ends is 13 bases. The germline V gene (reference sequence) gives CDR1 as SEHNR and CDR2 as FQNEAQ. The cysteine opens and the phenylalanine closes a CDR3 of 14 amino acids. Of all the DNA, just the CDR3 is kept, 42 bases in frame from base 1.